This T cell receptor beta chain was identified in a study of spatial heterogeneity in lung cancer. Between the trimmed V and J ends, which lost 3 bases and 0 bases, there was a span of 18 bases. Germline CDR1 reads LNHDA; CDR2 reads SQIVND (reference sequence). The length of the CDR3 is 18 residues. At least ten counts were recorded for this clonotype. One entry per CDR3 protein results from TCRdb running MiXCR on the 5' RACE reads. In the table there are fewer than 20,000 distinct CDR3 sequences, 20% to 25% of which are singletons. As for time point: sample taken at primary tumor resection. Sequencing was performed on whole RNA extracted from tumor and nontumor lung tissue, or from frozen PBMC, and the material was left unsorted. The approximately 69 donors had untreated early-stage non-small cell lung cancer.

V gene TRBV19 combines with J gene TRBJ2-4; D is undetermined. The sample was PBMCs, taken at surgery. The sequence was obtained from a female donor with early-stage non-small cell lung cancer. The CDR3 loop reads CASSIGPRARLAKNIQYF. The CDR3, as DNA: TGTGCCAGTAGTATCGGCCCACGGGCCCGTTTAGCCAAAAACATTCAGTACTTC.